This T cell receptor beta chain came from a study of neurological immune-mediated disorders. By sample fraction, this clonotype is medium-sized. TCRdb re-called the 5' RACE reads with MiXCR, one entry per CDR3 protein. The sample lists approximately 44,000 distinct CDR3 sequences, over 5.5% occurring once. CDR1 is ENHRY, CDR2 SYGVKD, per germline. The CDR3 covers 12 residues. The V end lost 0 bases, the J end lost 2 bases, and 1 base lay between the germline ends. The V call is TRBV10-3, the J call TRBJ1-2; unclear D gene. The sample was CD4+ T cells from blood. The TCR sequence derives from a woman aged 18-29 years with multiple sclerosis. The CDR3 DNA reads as TGTGCCATCAGTGAGTCAAACTATGGCTACACCTTC. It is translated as CAISESNYGYTF.